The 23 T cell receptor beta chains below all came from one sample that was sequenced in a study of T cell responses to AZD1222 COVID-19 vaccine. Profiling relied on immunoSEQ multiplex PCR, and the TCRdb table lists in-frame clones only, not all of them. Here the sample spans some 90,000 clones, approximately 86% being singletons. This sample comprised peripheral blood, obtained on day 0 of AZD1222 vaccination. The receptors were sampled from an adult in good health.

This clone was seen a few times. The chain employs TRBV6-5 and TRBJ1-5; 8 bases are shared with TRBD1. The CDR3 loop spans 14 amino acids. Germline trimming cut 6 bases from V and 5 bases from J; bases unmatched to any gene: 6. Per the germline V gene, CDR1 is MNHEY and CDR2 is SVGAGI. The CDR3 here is CASSLGQGDQPQHF. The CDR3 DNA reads TGTGCCAGCAGCCTTGGACAGGGAGATCAGCCCCAGCATTTT.

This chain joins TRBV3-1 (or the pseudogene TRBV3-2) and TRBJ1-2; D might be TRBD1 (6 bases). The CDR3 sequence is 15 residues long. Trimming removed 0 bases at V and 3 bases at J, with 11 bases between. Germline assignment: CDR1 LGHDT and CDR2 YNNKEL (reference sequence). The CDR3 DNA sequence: TGTGCCAGCAGCCAAGATGGAGGGGGGGACTATGGCTACACCTTC. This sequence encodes CASSQDGGGDYGYTF.

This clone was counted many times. The DNA for the CDR3 is TGTGCCAGTAGTATGGACGGGTCGGGAAACACCATATATTTT. Protein: CASSMDGSGNTIYF. The rearrangement joins TRBV19 to TRBJ1-3; D not certain. Trimming removed 3 bases at V and 4 bases at J, with 10 bases between. This CDR3 region has 14 residues. CDR1 is LNHDA, CDR2 SQIVND, per germline (reference sequence). The full variable domain, rest sourced from reference TRBV19 and TRBJ1-3, is DGGITQSPKYLFRKEGQNVTLSCEQNLNHDAMYWYRQDPGQGLRLIYYSQIVNDFQKGDIAEGYSVSREKKESFPLTVTSAQKNPTAFYLCASSMDGSGNTIYFGEGSWLTVV.

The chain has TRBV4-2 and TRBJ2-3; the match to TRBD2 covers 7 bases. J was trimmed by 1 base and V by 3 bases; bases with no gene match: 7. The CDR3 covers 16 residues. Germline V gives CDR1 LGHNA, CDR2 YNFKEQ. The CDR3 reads CASSHGLESGTDTQYF. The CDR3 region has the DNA TGTGCCAGCAGCCACGGACTAGAATCGGGCACAGATACGCAGTATTTT.

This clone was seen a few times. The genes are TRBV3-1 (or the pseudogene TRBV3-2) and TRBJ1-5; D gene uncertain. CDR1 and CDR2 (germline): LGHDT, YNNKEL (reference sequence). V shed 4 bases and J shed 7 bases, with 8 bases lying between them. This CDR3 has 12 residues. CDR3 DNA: TGTGCCAGCAGCCTTAAAGGACAGCCCCAGCATTTT. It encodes CASSLKGQPQHF.

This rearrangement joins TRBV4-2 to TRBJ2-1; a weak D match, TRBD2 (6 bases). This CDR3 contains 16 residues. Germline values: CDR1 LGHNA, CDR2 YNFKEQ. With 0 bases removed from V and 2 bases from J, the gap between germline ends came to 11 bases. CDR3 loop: CASSQDGGDPYNEQFF. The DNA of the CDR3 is TGTGCCAGCAGCCAAGATGGCGGGGATCCCTACAATGAGCAGTTCTTC.

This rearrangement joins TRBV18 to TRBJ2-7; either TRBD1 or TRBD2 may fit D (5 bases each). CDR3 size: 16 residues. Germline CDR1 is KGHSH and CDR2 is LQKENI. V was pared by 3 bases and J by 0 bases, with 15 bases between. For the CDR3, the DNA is TGTGCCAGCTCACCTCGTGGGACCGATAGCTCCTACGAGCAGTACTTC. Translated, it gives CASSPRGTDSSYEQYF.

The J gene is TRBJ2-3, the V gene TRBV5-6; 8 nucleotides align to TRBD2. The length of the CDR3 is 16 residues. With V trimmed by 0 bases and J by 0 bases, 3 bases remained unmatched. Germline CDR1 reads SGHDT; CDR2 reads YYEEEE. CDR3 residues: CASSLGASGSTDTQYF. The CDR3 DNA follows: TGTGCCAGCAGCTTGGGAGCTAGCGGGAGCACAGATACGCAGTATTTT.

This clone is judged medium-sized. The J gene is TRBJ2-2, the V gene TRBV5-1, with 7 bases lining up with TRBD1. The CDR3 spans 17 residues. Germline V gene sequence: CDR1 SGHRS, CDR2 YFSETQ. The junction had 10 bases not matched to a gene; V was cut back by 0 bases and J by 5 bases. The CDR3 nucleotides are TGCGCCAGCAGCTTGGCCCCCGGGACAGAGCGGACCGGGGAGCTGTTTTTT. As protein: CASSLAPGTERTGELFF.

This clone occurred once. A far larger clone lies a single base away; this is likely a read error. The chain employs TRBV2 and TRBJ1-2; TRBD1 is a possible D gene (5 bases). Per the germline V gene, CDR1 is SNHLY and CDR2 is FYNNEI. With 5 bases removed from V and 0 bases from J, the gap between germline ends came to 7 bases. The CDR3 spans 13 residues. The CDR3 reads CASSPGTNYGYTF. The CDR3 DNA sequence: TGTGCCAGCAGTCCAGGGACTAACTATGGCTACACCTTC.

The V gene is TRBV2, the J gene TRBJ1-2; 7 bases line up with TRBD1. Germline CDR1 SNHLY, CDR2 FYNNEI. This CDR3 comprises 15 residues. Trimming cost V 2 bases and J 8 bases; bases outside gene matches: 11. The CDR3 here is CASSELPRQGGGYTF. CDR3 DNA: TGTGCCAGCAGTGAACTACCGCGACAGGGCGGCGGCTACACCTTC. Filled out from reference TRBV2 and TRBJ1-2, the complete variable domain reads EPEVTQTPSHQVTQMGQEVILRCVPISNHLYFYWYRQILGQKVEFLVSFYNNEISEKSEIFDDQFSVERPDGSNFTLKIRSTKLEDSAMYFCASSELPRQGGGYTFGSGTRLTVV.

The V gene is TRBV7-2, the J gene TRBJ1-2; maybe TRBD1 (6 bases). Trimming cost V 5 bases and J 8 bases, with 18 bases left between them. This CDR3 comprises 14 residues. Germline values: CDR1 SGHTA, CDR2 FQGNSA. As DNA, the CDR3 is TGTGCCAGCAGCCCCCCCCGGGGGGCCAGCGGCTACACCTTC. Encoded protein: CASSPPRGASGYTF.

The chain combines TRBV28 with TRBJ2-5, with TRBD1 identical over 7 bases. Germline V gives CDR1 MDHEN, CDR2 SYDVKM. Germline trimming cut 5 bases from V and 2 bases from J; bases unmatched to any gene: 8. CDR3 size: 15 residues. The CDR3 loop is CASSGRQGKQETQYF. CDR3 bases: TGTGCCAGCAGTGGCAGACAGGGAAAGCAAGAGACCCAGTACTTC.

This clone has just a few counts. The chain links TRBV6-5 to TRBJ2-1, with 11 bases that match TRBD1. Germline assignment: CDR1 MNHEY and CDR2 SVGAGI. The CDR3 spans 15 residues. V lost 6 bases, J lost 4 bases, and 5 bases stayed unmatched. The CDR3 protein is CASRAGQGGYNEQFF. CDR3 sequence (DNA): TGTGCCAGCAGGGCGGGACAGGGGGGTTACAATGAGCAGTTCTTC.

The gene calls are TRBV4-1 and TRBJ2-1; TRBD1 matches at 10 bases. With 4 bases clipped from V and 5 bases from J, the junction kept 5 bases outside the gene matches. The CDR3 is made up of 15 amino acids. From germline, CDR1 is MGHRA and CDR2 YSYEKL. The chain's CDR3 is CASSRGQGTDNEQFF. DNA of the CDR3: TGCGCCAGCAGCCGGGGACAGGGGACCGACAATGAGCAGTTCTTC.

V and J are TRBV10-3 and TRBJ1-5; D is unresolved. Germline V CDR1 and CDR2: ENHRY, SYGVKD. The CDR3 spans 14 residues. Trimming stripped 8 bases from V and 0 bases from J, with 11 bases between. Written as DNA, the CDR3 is TGTGCCATCTCGGCCCAGAGTAGCAATCAGCCCCAGCATTTT. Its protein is CAISAQSSNQPQHF.

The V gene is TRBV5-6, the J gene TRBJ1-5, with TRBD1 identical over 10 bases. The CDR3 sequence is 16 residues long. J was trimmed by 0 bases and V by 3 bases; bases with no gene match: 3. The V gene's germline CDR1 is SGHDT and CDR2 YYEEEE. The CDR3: CASSSGTGDSNQPQHF. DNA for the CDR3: TGTGCCAGCAGCTCAGGGACAGGGGATAGCAATCAGCCCCAGCATTTT.

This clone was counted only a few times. CDR3: CASSEWVSGTGYEQYF. The CDR3 DNA follows: TGTGCCAGCAGTGAATGGGTGAGCGGGACAGGCTACGAGCAGTACTTC. The genes are TRBV6-1 and TRBJ2-7; possible D gene TRBD1, 8 bases. This CDR3 is built from 16 residues. Germline V CDR1 and CDR2: MNHNS, SASEGT. The ends were cut back, 2 bases at V and 3 bases at J, with 17 bases in the middle.

CDR3 protein: CASSFSGTGGLYEQYF. CDR3 in DNA: TGTGCCAGCAGCTTTTCCGGGACAGGGGGCTTGTACGAGCAGTACTTC. The V and J genes are TRBV7-8 and TRBJ2-7, with 12 bases matching TRBD1. The CDR3 sequence is 16 residues long. The germline V gene has CDR1 SGHVS and CDR2 FQNEAQ. J lost 4 bases, V lost 3 bases, and 7 bases had no gene match. The full variable domain, completed using reference TRBV7-8 and TRBJ2-7, is GAGVSQSPRYKVAKRGQDVALRCDPISGHVSLFWYQQALGQGPEFLTYFQNEAQLDKSGLPSDRFFAERPEGSVSTLKIQRTQQEDSAVYLCASSFSGTGGLYEQYFGPGTRLTVT.

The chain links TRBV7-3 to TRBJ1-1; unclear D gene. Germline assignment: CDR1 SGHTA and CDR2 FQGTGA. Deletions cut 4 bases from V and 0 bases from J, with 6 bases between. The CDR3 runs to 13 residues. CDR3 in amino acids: CASSWTLNTEAFF. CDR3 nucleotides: TGTGCCAGCAGCTGGACCCTGAACACTGAAGCTTTCTTT.

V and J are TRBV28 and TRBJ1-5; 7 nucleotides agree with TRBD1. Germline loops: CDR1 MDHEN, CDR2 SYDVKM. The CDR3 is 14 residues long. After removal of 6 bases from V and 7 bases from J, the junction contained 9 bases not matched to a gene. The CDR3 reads CASRDNRGEQPQHF. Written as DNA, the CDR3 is TGTGCCAGCAGGGATAACAGGGGCGAACAGCCCCAGCATTTT.

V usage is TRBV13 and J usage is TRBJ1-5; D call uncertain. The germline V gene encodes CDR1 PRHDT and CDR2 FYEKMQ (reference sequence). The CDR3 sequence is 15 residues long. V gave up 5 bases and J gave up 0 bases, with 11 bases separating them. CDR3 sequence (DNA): TGTGCCAGCAGCCAAGGGCCATATAGCAATCAGCCCCAGCATTTT. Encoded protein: CASSQGPYSNQPQHF.

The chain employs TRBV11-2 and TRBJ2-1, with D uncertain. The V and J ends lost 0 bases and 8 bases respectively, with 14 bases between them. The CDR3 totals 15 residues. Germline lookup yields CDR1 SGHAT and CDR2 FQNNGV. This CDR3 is CASSLERHSRYEQFF. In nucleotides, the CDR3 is TGTGCCAGCAGCTTAGAACGCCACAGCAGGTATGAGCAGTTCTTC. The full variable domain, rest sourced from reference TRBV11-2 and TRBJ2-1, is EAGVAQSPRYKIIEKRQSVAFWCNPISGHATLYWYQQILGQGPKLLIQFQNNGVVDDSQLPKDRFSAERLKGVDSTLKIQPAKLEDSAVYLCASSLERHSRYEQFFGPGTRLTVL.